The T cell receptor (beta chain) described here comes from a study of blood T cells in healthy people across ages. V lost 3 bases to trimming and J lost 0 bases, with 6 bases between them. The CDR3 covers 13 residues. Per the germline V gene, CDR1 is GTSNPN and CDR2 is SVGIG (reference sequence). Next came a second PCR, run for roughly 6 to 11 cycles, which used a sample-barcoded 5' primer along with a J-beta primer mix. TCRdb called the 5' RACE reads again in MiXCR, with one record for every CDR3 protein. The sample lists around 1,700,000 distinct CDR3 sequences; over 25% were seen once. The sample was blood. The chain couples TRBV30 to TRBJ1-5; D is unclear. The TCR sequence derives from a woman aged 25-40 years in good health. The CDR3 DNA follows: TGTGCCTGGAGCCAGGATAGCAATCAGCCCCAGCATTTT. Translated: CAWSQDSNQPQHF.